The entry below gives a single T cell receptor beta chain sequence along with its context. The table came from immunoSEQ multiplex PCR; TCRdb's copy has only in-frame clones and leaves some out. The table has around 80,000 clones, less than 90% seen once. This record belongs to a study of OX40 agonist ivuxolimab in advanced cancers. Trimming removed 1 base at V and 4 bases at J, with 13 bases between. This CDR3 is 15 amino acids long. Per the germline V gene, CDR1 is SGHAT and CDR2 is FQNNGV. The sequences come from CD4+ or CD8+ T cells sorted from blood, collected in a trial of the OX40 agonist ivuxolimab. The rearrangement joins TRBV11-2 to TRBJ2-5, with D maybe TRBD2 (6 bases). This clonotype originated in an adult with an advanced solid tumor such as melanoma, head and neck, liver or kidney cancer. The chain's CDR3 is CASSLVTGSGETQYF. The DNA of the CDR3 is TGTGCCAGCAGCTTAGTGACCGGTAGCGGAGAGACCCAGTACTTC.